The clone carrying this TCR beta chain was picked up many times. As yet, its antigen is unknown. Time point of the sample: newly diagnosed GD, antithyroid drugs for less than 3 months. From PBMCs, RNA was extracted and then used to make the TCR library. The sample originates from a study of regulatory T cells in long-lasting Graves disease. Study-wide results and caveats: Newly diagnosed Graves' patients had higher TCR diversity than persistent ones.

Researchers made TCR beta libraries by using iRepertoire HTBI primers and running Arm-PCR on CDR3 regions. MiXCR, applied by TCRdb to the multiplex PCR reads, yields one record per CDR3 protein. This sample has over 450,000 distinct CDR3 sequences, with more than 10% found just once. The ends lost 4 bases at V and 5 bases at J; junction bases unmatched: 19. Germline V gene data show CDR1 as LGHDT and CDR2 as YNNKEL (reference sequence). There are 19 residues in the CDR3. The same specimen was also included in a second study, on T cells in Graves' hyperthyroidism and ophthalmopathy. That work states: Most thyroid clonotypes expanded above 0.001 were also detected in blood.

The chain combines TRBV3-1 with TRBJ2-5, with TRBD2 matching over 10 bases. This clonotype was obtained from a young woman with Graves disease. The material sequenced was peripheral blood mononuclear cells (PBMCs), taken at new diagnosis, from a patient treated with antithyroid drugs. Here the CDR3 DNA reads TGTGCCAGCAGCCCCCCCAACTCCGTGAAGCGGGAGGGCTTCGAGACCCAGTACTTC. This encodes CASSPPNSVKREGFETQYF.